Presented here are 3 T cell receptor beta chains from one specimen sequenced in a study of blood T cell repertoires in COVID-19. Here immunoSEQ multiplex PCR was the method, and the copy in TCRdb shows in-frame clones only, minus some. The sample has 95,000 to 100,000 clones; around 87% are singletons. The sequencing sample was made of peripheral blood. These receptors were obtained from a woman aged 30 to 39 with acute or convalescent COVID-19.

The rearrangement uses TRBV4-2 and TRBJ2-7; 9 nucleotides align to TRBD1. The CDR3 length is 16 residues. Germline lookup yields CDR1 LGHNA and CDR2 YNFKEQ. The V and J ends lost 0 bases and 6 bases, in that order; junction bases with no gene match: 9. The CDR3 protein is CASSQDSGQGAAEQYF. The CDR3 DNA reads as TGTGCCAGCAGCCAAGACTCGGGACAGGGTGCAGCCGAGCAGTACTTC.

This clone was picked up a small number of times. The chain combines TRBV2 with TRBJ1-6; TRBD1 aligns across 7 bases. The J segment lost 6 bases and the V segment lost 6 bases, leaving 8 bases of the junction unmatched. Germline CDR1 and CDR2: SNHLY and FYNNEI. This CDR3 has 15 residues. As DNA, the CDR3 is TGTGCCAGCAGGGGGGGACAGCGGGTTAATTCACCCCTCCACTTT. Translating gives CASRGGQRVNSPLHF.

This clone was seen more than once but under ten times. V gene TRBV27 combines with J gene TRBJ2-2; TRBD1 might be the D (5 bases). Germline CDR1 reads MNHEY; CDR2 reads SMNVEV (reference sequence). The CDR3 runs to 16 residues. Trimming pared 6 bases from V and 2 bases from J, leaving 16 bases between. The CDR3 DNA reads as TGTGCCAGCAGCATCCGACAGCAACCTAACACCGGGGAGCTGTTTTTT. It yields the protein CASSIRQQPNTGELFF.